The T cell receptor beta chain described here comes from a study of radiotherapy plus CTLA-4 blockade in lung cancer. Chemo-refractory metastatic non-small-cell lung cancer patients underwent focal radiation alongside CTLA-4 blockade with ipilimumab. The study, taken as a whole, reports: TCR clones from tumors expanded in blood after radiotherapy plus ipilimumab. Interferon-beta and early blood T cell clone dynamics reportedly predicted response best.

V gave up 1 base and J gave up 7 bases, with 13 bases separating them. Germline CDR1 is SGHTA and CDR2 is FQGTGA. The CDR3 is made up of 15 amino acids. Clones were sequenced by immunoSEQ multiplex PCR, and TCRdb holds only the in-frame ones, with some missing. Here the sample spans about 97,000 clones, around 74% being singletons. Details on this clone: Its antigen is unidentified.

The source material was peripheral blood, sampled from a patient treated with radiotherapy plus ipilimumab. The TCR sequence derives from a human donor with non-small cell lung cancer who had a partial response to radiotherapy plus ipilimumab. Some clones in this sample may be carry-over from other donors' samples. The rearrangement joins TRBV7-3 to TRBJ2-2, with D maybe TRBD2 (6 bases). In DNA form, the CDR3 reads TGTGCCAGCAGCTTAAGGCAGGGCGGGGTCGGGGAGCTGTTTTTT. Amino acids: CASSLRQGGVGELFF. Variable domain in full (rest from reference TRBV7-3 and TRBJ2-2): GAGVSQTPSNKVTEKGKYVELRCDPISGHTALYWYRQSLGQGPEFLIYFQGTGAADDSGLPNDRFFAVRPEGSVSTLKIQRTERGDSAVYLCASSLRQGGVGELFFGEGSRLTVL.